This TCR beta chain was sequenced for a study of beta chain features in type 1 diabetes. The wider study: The patients were much like the healthy donors in age, gender and cell yields.

General observations from the study: Diminished insertions and augmented deletions at VDJ junctions characterized type 1 diabetes patients. Shortening of TCRB CDR3s, moderate but significant, appeared in all four CD4+ subsets of Type 1 diabetes patients.

Turning to this clone: No antigen is known for it.

Purity exceeded 95% in all sorted populations. The study reverse transcribed the entire isolated RNA, so it sequenced expressed TCRB transcripts. Millions of reads were obtained on average from naive, central memory and regulatory T cell samples. TCRdb's table, derived via immunoSEQ multiplex PCR, lists solely in-frame clones and lacks some. The table shows 300,000 to 450,000 clones, with 9.6% occurring only once. Germline-derived CDR1 and CDR2 are SGHTA and FQGNSA. This CDR3 has 12 amino acids. The ends were cut back, 8 bases at V and 6 bases at J, with 11 bases in the middle. Sequences were obtained from central memory CD4+ T cells from blood. The sequence came from a young man with type 1 diabetes. This chain connects TRBV7-2 to TRBJ2-1; D not certain. The CDR3 coding sequence is TGTGCCAGCGAAAGTTGGGGCAATGAGCAGTTCTTC. Its translation is CASESWGNEQFF.